Detailed here is one T cell receptor (beta chain). The antigen is not known. These data come from a study of T cell responses to AZD1222 COVID-19 vaccine. Clones were sequenced by immunoSEQ multiplex PCR, and TCRdb holds only the in-frame ones, with some missing. The sample carries 120,000 to 150,000 clones, approximately 88% recorded once. Overall study results and limits: Two AZD1222 administrations were followed by greater Spike-specific TCR breadth and depth. Repertoires in all cases were sampled only once the peak T cell response had passed.

This TCR was recovered from an adult in good health. The starting material was peripheral blood, obtained on day 0 of AZD1222 vaccination.

The CDR3 nucleotides are TGTGCCAGCAGCTTAGCGGGAGGGCCCGTCGACTATGGCTACACCTTC. This translates into CASSLAGGPVDYGYTF. The chain links TRBV7-2 to TRBJ1-2; D is ambiguous. Germline V lookup: CDR1 SGHTA, CDR2 FQGNSA. The CDR3 totals 16 residues. Between the trimmed V and J ends, which lost 0 bases and 3 bases, there was a span of 14 bases.